Listed below are T cell receptor beta chains from one sample, sequenced in a study of CD4+ T cells in melanoma. The data were produced by immunoSEQ multiplex PCR, yet TCRdb's version contains in-frame clones alone and is incomplete. This repertoire shows approximately 19,000 clones, around four fifths found once; its top ten account for 9% to 10%. These receptors were taken from a human donor with melanoma. CDR3s include the opening cysteine and the closing phenylalanine or tryptophan. A D gene is named only where the DNA matches it firmly. The size field is filled for only some rows; it gives once, few, many or a size class.

clone size,D gene,J gene,V gene,CDR3 DNA,CDR3 protein
-,TRBD1,TRBJ2-7,TRBV5-1,TGCGCCAGCAGTCGTCGTGGACAGGGCGGGTACGAGCAGTACTTC,CASSRRGQGGYEQYF
-,-,TRBJ1-5,TRBV30,TGTGCCTGGACCCGGCTTTGGCCCCAGCATTTT,CAWTRLWPQHF
few,-,TRBJ2-3,TRBV10-3,TGTGCCACCCAAGACCGGGACATGGCGGGCACAGATACGCAGTATTTT,CATQDRDMAGTDTQYF
-,-,TRBJ2-1,TRBV7-2,TGTGCCAGCAGCCCACAGGGGACAACGGGGGGTGAGCAGTTCTTC,CASSPQGTTGGEQFF
-,-,TRBJ1-6,TRBV7-2,TGTGCCAGCAGTTGGACTGATCGGTCACCCCTCCACTTT,CASSWTDRSPLHF
once,-,TRBJ2-5,TRBV11-2,TGTGCCAGTAGGGGGGACCAAGAGACCCAGTACTTC,CASRGDQETQYF
-,-,TRBJ2-5,TRBV5-6,TGTGCCAGCAGCTTGTCGTTCCTCCAGCAGACCCAGTACTTC,CASSLSFLQQTQYF
few,-,TRBJ2-5,TRBV15,TGTGCCACCAGCAGAGCGATATCCCCCCAAGAGACCCAGTACTTC,CATSRAISPQETQYF
once,-,TRBJ2-1,TRBV5-1,TGCGCCAGCAGCTTGAAAGGGGGGGGGTACAATGAGCAGTTCTTC,CASSLKGGGYNEQFF
-,-,TRBJ1-2,TRBV19,TGTGCCAGTAGCCCCGATTACAGCTATGGCTACACCTTC,CASSPDYSYGYTF
-,-,TRBJ2-7,TRBV18,TGTGCCAGCTCACTCCTCGGCGCGAGCTCCTACGAGCAGTACTTC,CASSLLGASSYEQYF
-,-,TRBJ2-3,TRBV7-9,TGTGCCAGCAGCTTTGGCACAGATACGCAGTATTTT,CASSFGTDTQYF
-,TRBD2,TRBJ2-3,TRBV5-1,TGCGCCAGCAGCCACCCGGGACTAGCGGGGGGCCCAGATACGCAGTATTTT,CASSHPGLAGGPDTQYF
-,-,TRBJ2-6,TRBV5-1,TGCGCCAGCAGCTTATCGTCCTCTGGGGCCAACGTCCTGACTTTC,CASSLSSSGANVLTF
-,-,TRBJ2-3,TRBV28,TGTGCCAGCAGTCCGTGGAACCCTAGCACAGATACGCAGTATTTT,CASSPWNPSTDTQYF